These 32 T cell receptor delta chains were sequenced from one sample in a study of γδ T cells in repeated Plasmodium falciparum infection. Bulk repertoires came from Vgamma9/Vdelta2+ or Vdelta2-negative gammadelta T cells flow-sorted from PBMC. TCRdb fed the multiplex PCR reads to CATT. The table lists around 52,000 delta-chain clones, approximately 1.7% of them singletons. The sample comprised gamma-delta T cells from blood. These receptors were taken from a pool of human donors (malaria-infected and uninfected, not separated).

This clone has ten or more counts. With a far larger clone one base away, a read error is the likely cause. The V gene corresponds to TRDV1; no J gene was called. CDR3 length equals 15 residues. The germline CDR1 and CDR2 sequences are TSWWSYY and QGS. Written as DNA, the CDR3 is TGTGCTCTTGGTCGCGCCGGCCCGTACACCGATAAACTCATCTTC. Its translation: CALGRAGPYTDKLIF.

This clone was seen ten or more times. The amino acid sequence in TCRdb belongs to a much larger clone and departs from this DNA's translation at residue 6, likely a sequencing read error; the sequence shown is translated from the DNA. The rearrangement joins TRDV3 to TRDJ1, with D unresolved. V lost 1 base and J lost 2, with 14 bases in between. CDR3 length: 14 amino acids. The germline V gene encodes CDR1 TVYSNPD and CDR2 GDNSRS (reference sequence). The DNA of the CDR3 is TGTGCCTTTAATGCCTCTCTTGAGACCGATAAACTCATCTTT. Encoded protein: CAFNASLETDKLIF. The full variable domain, with the rest looked up from reference TRDV3 and TRDJ1, is CDKVTQSSPDQTVASGSEVVLLCTYDTVYSNPDLFWYRIRPDYSFQFVFYGDNSRSEGADFTQGRFSVKHILTQKAFHLVISPVRTEDSATYYCAFNASLETDKLIFGKGTRVTVEP.

Comments on this clone: TCRdb attributes to this sequence the protein of a much larger clone, which differs from the DNA translation at residue 5; a read error is likely, and the protein displayed is translated from the DNA. This chain joins TRDV1 and TRDJ1; 13 positions match TRDD3. CDR1 and CDR2 (germline): TSWWSYY, QGS. The CDR3 runs 24 residues. V shed 4 bases and J 0 bases; nucleotides not matched to a gene: 26. CDR3 residues: CALGGCSYLVHWGIRYQYTDKLIF. The CDR3 DNA is TGTGCTCTTGGGGGATGTTCCTACCTTGTGCACTGGGGGATACGGTACCAGTACACCGATAAACTCATCTTT.

This clone was observed a handful of times. TCRdb's listed protein matches a much larger clone and diverges from this DNA's translation at residue 3, likely through a read error; the protein shown comes from the DNA. This chain links TRDV1 with TRDJ1; TRDD3 is a possible D gene (5 bases). The CDR3 consists of 20 residues. Germline values: CDR1 TSWWSYY, CDR2 QGS. The CDR3 is CAFGEVGRRTPGRYTDKLIF. As DNA, the CDR3 is TGTGCTTTTGGGGAGGTCGGGAGACGGACCCCGGGAAGGTACACCGATAAACTCATCTTT.

This clone was seen ten or more times. It differs at one base from a far larger clone, so likely a read error. In the same sample, other DNA sequences code for this CDR3. V gene TRDV1 combines with J gene TRDJ1, with D possibly TRDD3 on 5 matching bases. CDR3 length: 20 amino acids. Germline lookup yields CDR1 TSWWSYY and CDR2 QGS. The CDR3 bases are TGTGCCCTTGGGGAACTAGTTTCATGGAACCCGAGGGGGTACACCGATAAACTCATCTTT. This gives the protein CALGELVSWNPRGYTDKLIF.

There are a few counts of this clone. A read error likely explains why the TCRdb protein, taken from a much larger clone, differs from this DNA's translation at residue 5; the protein shown is translated from the DNA. The chain has TRDV1 and TRDJ2; a weak D match, TRDD3 (6 bases). Here the J gene was assigned by germline matching of the DNA, as TCRdb has none. The CDR3 has 17 amino acids. V lost 4 bases, J lost 6 bases, and 21 bases lay in between. From germline, CDR1 is TSWWSYY and CDR2 QGS. DNA for the CDR3: TGTGCTCTTGGGGGATTTGATTGGGGGTCCTTGTCAGCACAACTCTTCTTT. This encodes CALGGFDWGSLSAQLFF.

Note on this clone: Given a far larger clone just one base away, this is likely a sequencing read error. Within the sample, other DNA sequences also encode this same CDR3. V and J are TRDV1 and TRDJ1; 11 bases line up with TRDD3. TCRdb records no J gene; here it was assigned by comparing the DNA to germline. CDR1 TSWWSYY and CDR2 QGS come from the germline V gene. With V trimmed by 4 bases and J by 2 bases, 18 bases remained unmatched. The CDR3 has 20 amino acids. Here the CDR3 DNA reads TGTGCTCTTGGGGCCGCCTTCGGCTGGTGGGGGATACGGGGAACCGATAAACTCATCTTT. Translated, it gives CALGAAFGWWGIRGTDKLIF.

Notes on this clone: Since a far larger clone is one base different, this is likely a read error. This specimen includes other DNA sequences encoding the same CDR3. No J gene was called, and the V gene is TRDV1; the listed D gene, TRDD3, was not tested against the DNA. This CDR3 contains 17 residues. Germline V gives CDR1 TSWWSYY, CDR2 QGS. CDR3 in amino acids: CALGEPLSSWAGRKLIF. CDR3 coding DNA: TGTGCTCTTGGGGAACCCTTATCTTCCTGGGCAGGACGTAAGCTCATCTTT.

This clone was picked up many times. Since a far larger clone is one base different, this is likely a read error. Within the sample, other DNA sequences also encode this same CDR3. Written as DNA, the CDR3 is TGTGCTCTTGTGGAGTGGGGATCGGATCCCGTGTACACCGATAAACTCATCTTT. Protein: CALVEWGSDPVYTDKLIF. The chain carries TRDV1 and TRDJ1; tentative D call: TRDD3 (6 bases). The CDR3 is made up of 18 amino acids. Looked up from germline, CDR1 is TSWWSYY and CDR2 is QGS. Trimming took 7 bases from V and 0 from J, leaving 24 bases between them.

Comment on this clone: A far more abundant clone sits one base away, making this likely a read error. The sample carries other DNA sequences with the same CDR3. No call exists for the J gene, whereas the V gene is TRDV2; the DNA was not compared with TRDD3, the D call given in the table. The CDR3 runs 18 residues. The germline CDR1 and CDR2 sequences are GEAIGNYY and EKD. DNA for the CDR3: TGCGCCTGTGACACCGGATGGTTACTGGGGGATAGAGGGAGATGGGTCATCTTT. Amino acid sequence: CACDTGWLLGDRGRWVIF.

A remark on this clone: This DNA's translation and the protein TCRdb lists, from a much larger clone, do not match at residue 16, likely due to a read error; the protein shown is translated from the DNA. The chain employs TRDV2 and TRDJ1, with TRDD3 identical over 10 bases. TCRdb supplies no J gene; here it was assigned by aligning the nucleotide sequence to germline. Per the germline V gene, CDR1 is GEAIGNYY and CDR2 is EKD. Losses at the gene ends were 3 bases for V and 8 bases for J; bases not matched to a gene: 29. The CDR3 has 21 residues. The CDR3 sequence: CACDPMIPHRGIRRSHSKLIF. CDR3 DNA: TGTGCCTGTGACCCTATGATTCCCCACCGGGGGATACGAAGATCCCACTCGAAACTCATCTTT.

The CDR3 DNA sequence: TGTGCCTTTGGCCCTTGGCTGGGGGACGTTTTTTGCGGCGATAAACTCATCTTT. Amino acids: CAFGPWLGDVFCGDKLIF. The V gene is TRDV3, the J gene TRDJ1; 8 bases are a match to TRDD3. Germline trimming cut 2 bases from V and 4 bases from J; bases unmatched to any gene: 21. Germline CDR1 reads TVYSNPD; CDR2 reads GDNSRS (reference sequence). This CDR3 spans 18 amino acids.

Note on this clone: The protein given by TCRdb reflects a much larger clone and differs at residue 3 from this DNA's translation, likely from a read error; the protein shown is the DNA's translation. The chain links TRDV1 to TRDJ1, with 9 bases that match TRDD3. No J gene was available from TCRdb, and it was assigned here by a germline match of the DNA. The CDR3 length is 21 residues. Germline CDR1 is TSWWSYY and CDR2 is QGS. This CDR3 reads CAPGERGFRGTGGAYTDKLIF. The CDR3 DNA sequence: TGTGCTCCTGGGGAACGGGGCTTCCGAGGTACTGGGGGAGCGTACACCGATAAACTCATCTTT.

This clone was found a few times. The protein given by TCRdb reflects a much larger clone and differs at residue 7 from this DNA's translation, likely from a read error; the protein shown is the DNA's translation. The chain joins TRDV2 to TRDJ2; TRDD3 agrees at 8 bases. This CDR3 region has 21 residues. The junction had 17 bases not matched to a gene; V was cut back by 0 bases and J by 0 bases. Germline-derived CDR1 and CDR2 are GEAIGNYY and EKD. The CDR3 nucleotides read TGTGCCTGTGACACCGGTGCGGTAGCGTACTGGGGGGGCCCTTTGACAGCACAACTCTTCTTT. Amino acid sequence: CACDTGAVAYWGGPLTAQLFF.

This clone was counted a few times. The TCRdb protein, from a much larger clone, departs from this DNA's translation at residue 13, likely by read error; the protein shown derives from the DNA. The CDR3 bases are TGTGCCTGTGATTATGGAGGGATACGCAAGCTTTTACGCACCGATAAACTCATCTTT. Protein product: CACDYGGIRKLLRTDKLIF. This rearrangement joins TRDV2 to TRDJ1, with TRDD3 matching over 8 bases. The J gene is not listed in TCRdb, so it was assigned here from a DNA match to germline. Trimming at V came to 4 bases and at J to 1 base, leaving 19 bases not matched to a gene. The CDR3 consists of 19 residues. Germline V gives CDR1 GEAIGNYY, CDR2 EKD.

Points on this clone: This DNA's translation differs at residue 3 from TCRdb's protein, which comes from a much larger clone; a read error is likely, and the protein shown is translated from the DNA. The chain employs TRDV1 and TRDJ1, with 13 bases identical to TRDD3. The germline V gene has CDR1 TSWWSYY and CDR2 QGS. This CDR3 has 25 amino acids. For the CDR3, the DNA is TGTGCTATTGGGGAACTGGGCCCCTGGGGGTACCCGCTTACTACTGGGGGATACGAGACCGATAAACTCATCTTT. It codes for CAIGELGPWGYPLTTGGYETDKLIF.

About this clone itself: A read error likely explains why the TCRdb protein, taken from a much larger clone, differs from this DNA's translation at residue 5; the protein shown is translated from the DNA. The gene calls are TRDV1 and TRDJ1, with 11 bases matching TRDD3. TCRdb leaves out the J gene; it was filled in here by matching the DNA to germline. After removal of 4 bases from V and 4 bases from J, the junction contained 20 bases not matched to a gene. This CDR3 contains 20 residues. Per the germline V gene, CDR1 is TSWWSYY and CDR2 is QGS. CDR3 protein: CALGGPYAYVNWGIDDKLIF. In nucleotides, the CDR3 is TGTGCTCTTGGGGGCCCGTATGCCTACGTGAACTGGGGGATAGACGATAAACTCATCTTT.

This clone has only a few counts. The protein that TCRdb holds for this DNA derives from a much larger clone and differs from the translated DNA at residue 3, which likely indicates a read error; the protein shown here is translated from the DNA. This chain links TRDV1 with TRDJ1; 10 nucleotides agree with TRDD3. Matching the DNA to germline supplied the J gene, which TCRdb does not give. The CDR3 covers 21 residues. V shed 11 bases, J shed 1 base, and the junction held 28 bases outside the gene matches. Germline V lookup: CDR1 TSWWSYY, CDR2 QGS. The CDR3 bases are TGTGCTATGGGGGAACTAGATCATACTGTTATCGGGGGATACGGCACCGATAAACTCATCTTT. Translating gives CAMGELDHTVIGGYGTDKLIF.

This clone was found a few times. For this DNA, TCRdb reports the protein of a much larger clone, which diverges at residue 9, most likely from a read error; the protein presented here is translated directly from the DNA. The chain links TRDV1 to TRDJ1; D might be TRDD2 or TRDD3, each matching 6 bases. This CDR3 has 22 residues. With 2 bases removed from V and 4 bases from J, the gap between germline ends came to 35 bases. CDR1 is TSWWSYY, CDR2 QGS, per germline. In DNA form, the CDR3 reads TGTGCTCTTGGGGAAAGGGGATCTTCCTTTGAGTTGTGGTGGGGGTTTGTCGATAAACTCATCTTT. As protein: CALGERGSSFELWWGFVDKLIF.

There are many counts of this clone. The gene calls are TRDV1 and TRDJ1, with 10 bases lining up with TRDD3. Looked up from germline, CDR1 is TSWWSYY and CDR2 is QGS. Germline trimming cut 2 bases from V and 5 bases from J; bases unmatched to any gene: 17. The CDR3 has 19 amino acids. The CDR3 region has the DNA TGTGCTCTTGGGGAAGTACCTATGTGGGGGATACCCGGGGGGGATAAACTCATCTTT. Its protein is CALGEVPMWGIPGGDKLIF.

This clone occurred many times. A read error likely explains this, since a far larger clone differs by one base. Other DNA sequences in the same sample also yield this CDR3. The rearrangement joins TRDV1 to TRDJ1; D not certain. This CDR3 region has 12 residues. Germline CDR1 reads TSWWSYY; CDR2 reads QGS. Trimming left V 3 bases short and J 2 bases short, with 4 bases between. CDR3 sequence: CALGERTDKLIF. In DNA, the CDR3 is TGTGCTCTTGGGGAGCGAACCGATAAACTCATCTTT.

This clone was seen more than once but under ten times. TCRdb's entry gives the protein of a much larger clone, which mismatches this DNA's translation at residue 11, likely from a read error; the protein reported here is translated from the DNA. The chain carries TRAV38-2/DV8 and TRDJ1, with D possibly being TRDD3 (6 bases). Assignment of the J gene here rests on matching the DNA to germline, because TCRdb gives none. Trimming cost V 0 bases and J 0 bases, with 24 bases left between them. The CDR3 length is 20 residues. The germline gives CDR1 TSESDYY, CDR2 QEAYKQQN. DNA for the CDR3: TGTGCTTATAGGAGCGCTGATAAAGAAAACCGGGGGAGGTACACCGATAAACTCATCTTT. It specifies CAYRSADKENRGRYTDKLIF.

Notes on this clone: This likely reflects a read error, since a far larger clone is one base away. The same CDR3 can be traced to other DNA sequences in this sample. V usage is TRDV1 and J usage is TRDJ1, with D maybe TRDD3 (6 bases). The germline CDR1 and CDR2 sequences are TSWWSYY and QGS. This CDR3 has 17 amino acids. V gave up 2 bases and J gave up 0 bases, with 16 bases separating them. The CDR3 nucleotides read TGTGCTCTTGGGGAATTGGCTTGGATACCGTACACCGATAAACTCATCTTT. Its protein product is CALGELAWIPYTDKLIF.

About this clone: At one end, the junction sequence differs from germline, possibly due to a read error. The chain recombines TRDV3 with TRDJ1; 8 positions match TRDD3. This CDR3 comprises 18 residues. Germline lookup yields CDR1 TVYSNPD and CDR2 GDNSRS (reference sequence). The CDR3 reads CALQLYIWGTQYTDKRIF. The CDR3 DNA is TGTGCCCTACAGCTCTACATCTGGGGGACTCAGTACACCGATAAACGCATCTTT.

This clone was seen many times. TCRdb's entry gives the protein of a much larger clone, which mismatches this DNA's translation at residue 13, likely from a read error; the protein reported here is translated from the DNA. This chain joins TRDV2 and TRDJ1; TRDD3 aligns across 9 bases. The germline V gene has CDR1 GEAIGNYY and CDR2 EKD. This CDR3 region has 16 residues. V trimming: 1 base; J trimming: 11 bases; junction bases outside the gene matches: 16. The CDR3 protein is CACDTLTGGPDFVLIF. The DNA for the CDR3 is TGTGCCTGTGACACTCTTACTGGGGGACCAGACTTCGTGCTCATCTTT.

This clone was detected only a few times. This DNA's translation differs at residue 17 from TCRdb's protein, which comes from a much larger clone; a read error is likely, and the protein shown is translated from the DNA. The chain joins TRDV1 to TRDJ1, with TRDD3 as a possible D gene (9 bases). TCRdb supplies no J gene; here it was assigned by aligning the nucleotide sequence to germline. CDR1 and CDR2 (germline): TSWWSYY, QGS. V shed 0 bases and J shed 1 base, with 48 bases lying between them. This CDR3 has 28 residues. The CDR3, as DNA: TGTGCTCTTGGGGAACTAGGGGGTCGGGTCTTCTTTCGGGCTTCCTACGGGCTGGGGGATTTTCGCACCGATAAACTCATCTTT. Protein: CALGELGGRVFFRASYGLGDFRTDKLIF.

This clone was detected ten times or more. The chain is built from TRDV2 and TRDJ2; 12 nucleotides match TRDD3. Germline lookup yields CDR1 GEAIGNYY and CDR2 EKD. This CDR3 is 15 amino acids long. J was trimmed by 4 bases and V by 2 bases; bases with no gene match: 1. The chain's CDR3 is CACDRLGDTTAQLFF. CDR3 nucleotide sequence: TGTGCCTGTGACAGACTGGGGGATACGACAGCACAACTCTTCTTT.

Judged by abundance, this clone is medium-sized (0.01 to 0.1%). The same CDR3 also results from other DNA sequences found in this sample. V is TRDV1 and J is TRDJ1; no clear D gene. The CDR3 contains 17 residues. With 1 base removed from V and 0 bases from J, the gap between germline ends came to 15 bases. Germline values: CDR1 TSWWSYY, CDR2 QGS. The CDR3 DNA follows: TGTGCTCTTGGGGAACGCAAGGGAGCCCAGTACACCGATAAACTCATCTTT. Its protein product is CALGERKGAQYTDKLIF.

With regard to this clone: This likely reflects a read error, since a far larger clone is one base away. The identical CDR3 is also encoded by other nucleotide sequences in the sample. The V gene is TRDV1, the J gene TRDJ1; a weak D match, TRDD3 (5 bases). Looked up from germline, CDR1 is TSWWSYY and CDR2 is QGS. CDR3 size: 18 residues. The CDR3 is CALGERTTWGPIADKLIF. The CDR3 region has the DNA TGTGCTCTTGGGGAACGCACCACTTGGGGACCTATCGCCGATAAACTCATCTTC.

This clone was observed a handful of times. Translating this DNA gives a protein that differs at residue 7 from the TCRdb one, which belongs to a much larger clone; a read error is likely, and the protein shown is this translation. The chain couples TRDV1 to TRDJ1, with 9 bases that match TRDD3. TCRdb does not report a J gene; here it was assigned by matching the DNA to germline references. With 0 bases clipped from V and 0 bases from J, the junction kept 26 bases outside the gene matches. CDR1 is TSWWSYY, CDR2 QGS, per germline. The CDR3 sequence is 24 residues long. The CDR3 loop reads CALGELHMNPYWGRPNRYTDKLIF. The CDR3 bases are TGTGCTCTTGGGGAACTACATATGAATCCGTACTGGGGGAGACCCAACCGATACACCGATAAACTCATCTTT.

Note on this clone: TCRdb has a much larger clone's protein, which differs at residue 16 from the translation of this DNA, likely because of a read error; what is shown is the protein translated from the DNA. The J gene is TRDJ1, the V gene TRDV1; 7 bases are a match to TRDD3. Since TCRdb gives no J gene, matching the DNA to germline was used here to assign it. Germline lookup yields CDR1 TSWWSYY and CDR2 QGS. With V trimmed by 4 bases and J by 3 bases, 26 bases remained unmatched. There are 21 residues in the CDR3. The CDR3 loop reads CALGGPSPPLRPPGDADKLIF. The CDR3 nucleotides read TGTGCTCTTGGGGGACCCTCCCCCCCCCTACGCCCCCCGGGGGATGCCGATAAACTCATCTTT.

For this clone: This probably arose from a read error, given a far larger clone one base away. Other DNA sequences within the sample encode an identical CDR3. The V and J genes are TRDV1 and TRDJ3, with 12 bases identical to TRDD3. The CDR3 consists of 24 residues. The germline V gene has CDR1 TSWWSYY and CDR2 QGS. For the CDR3, the DNA is TGTGCTCTTGGGGAAAGGCCCTACCTTCCAACTGGGGGATACTTCTCCTGGGACACCCGACAGATGTTCTTC. It encodes CALGERPYLPTGGYFSWDTRQMFF.